What follows are 22 T cell receptor beta chains derived from one specimen sequenced in a study of identical twins. A single record per CDR3 protein comes from TCRdb applying MiXCR to the 5' RACE reads. The repertoire holds about 100,000 distinct CDR3 sequences, with about 6.1% as singletons. What was sequenced was memory T cells sorted from blood. Source of these receptors: a woman aged 45-65 years in good health.

Ten or more counts support this clonotype. Sequence at one end of the junction differs from germline and may be a read error. The chain combines TRBV20-1 with TRBJ2-3; no definite D call. In germline, CDR1 is DFQATT, CDR2 SNEGSKA (reference sequence). CDR3 length: 14 amino acids. The CDR3 region is CSAGESVRADTQYF. CDR3 sequence (DNA): TGCAGTGCTGGAGAGTCCGTTAGGGCAGATACGCAGTATTTT.

The table lists this clonotype with a few counts. The CDR3: CASGRSSGSLTGELFF. The DNA for the CDR3 is TGTGCCAGCGGAAGATCTAGCGGGAGTTTAACCGGGGAGCTGTTTTTT. The genes are TRBV27 and TRBJ2-2, with TRBD2 matching 10 bases. Germline CDR1 MNHEY, CDR2 SMNVEV (reference sequence). This CDR3 comprises 16 residues. Germline trimming cut 8 bases from V and 5 bases from J; bases unmatched to any gene: 11.

This clonotype was observed at least ten times. The DNA for the CDR3 is TGCGCCAGCAGGCAAAGGGTTGACTCGGAGCAGTTCTTC. Translating gives CASRQRVDSEQFF. This chain links TRBV5-1 with TRBJ2-1; the D is unclear. CDR1 and CDR2 from the germline V gene are SGHRS and YFSETQ. The V end lost 5 bases, the J end lost 10 bases, and 16 bases lay between the germline ends. The CDR3 consists of 13 residues. Supplemented by reference TRBV5-1 and TRBJ2-1, the full variable domain reads KAGVTQTPRYLIKTRGQQVTLSCSPISGHRSVSWYQQTPGQGLQFLFEYFSETQRNKGNFPGRFSGRQFSNSRSEMNVSTLELGDSALYLCASRQRVDSEQFFGPGTRLTVL.

The table lists this clonotype with many counts. V and J are TRBV5-5 and TRBJ2-1; maybe TRBD1 (6 bases). V was cut by 6 bases and J by 11 bases, with 15 bases left in between. Germline V CDR1 and CDR2: SGHKS, YYEKEE (reference sequence). This CDR3 has 12 residues. In DNA form, the CDR3 reads TGTGCCAGCACCATTGACGGACAGAAGCAGTTCTTC. Translated: CASTIDGQKQFF.

The sample holds many counts of this clonotype. V is TRBV20-1 and J is TRBJ1-6, with 7 nucleotides matching TRBD1. CDR1 is DFQATT and CDR2 is SNEGSKA in the germline V gene (reference sequence). The CDR3 length is 14 residues. The V gene end was trimmed by 3 bases and the J gene end by 5 bases; junction bases not matched to a gene: 4. CDR3 nucleotide sequence: TGCAGTGCTAGTGCCGGGACAGATAATTCACCCCTCCACTTT. This sequence encodes CSASAGTDNSPLHF.

This clonotype was counted only a few times. This chain connects TRBV6-1 to TRBJ2-2; the D gene is possibly TRBD2 (5 bases). Germline values: CDR1 MNHNS, CDR2 SASEGT. V lost 6 bases and J lost 4, with 9 bases in between. CDR3 size: 13 residues. The CDR3 protein is CASSVRATGELFF. As DNA, the CDR3 is TGTGCCAGCAGCGTGAGGGCCACCGGGGAGCTGTTTTTT.

The genes are TRBV12-3 or TRBV12-4 and TRBJ2-3; D remains ambiguous. The CDR3 covers 14 residues. V was pared by 3 bases and J by 1 base, with 8 bases between. Here the CDR3 reads CASSFQDRTDTQYF. The CDR3 nucleotides are TGTGCCAGCAGTTTTCAGGACCGCACAGATACGCAGTATTTT.

At least ten counts were recorded for this clonotype. The chain is built from TRBV18 and TRBJ2-4, with TRBD1 identical over 7 bases. The junction had 5 bases not matched to a gene; V was cut back by 3 bases and J by 0 bases. In germline, CDR1 is KGHSH, CDR2 LQKENI. CDR3 size: 16 residues. CDR3 in DNA: TGTGCCAGCTCACCTCAGGGGGAGAAAGCCAAAAACATTCAGTACTTC. It yields the protein CASSPQGEKAKNIQYF.

In this sample, this clonotype is medium-sized. This chain joins TRBV6-4 and TRBJ2-2; D ambiguous. This CDR3 comprises 13 residues. Germline V gene lookup returns CDR1 MRHNA and CDR2 SNTAGT. V was pared by 3 bases and J by 7 bases, with 9 bases between. The CDR3 is CASSETEGGELFF. The CDR3 nucleotides read TGTGCCAGCAGTGAAACGGAAGGCGGGGAGCTGTTTTTT.

In its sample, this clonotype was seen many times. The genes are TRBV12-3 or TRBV12-4 and TRBJ1-6; D may be TRBD1 (6 bases). CDR3 size: 15 residues. The V end lost 5 bases, the J end lost 7 bases, and 15 bases lay between the germline ends. Here the CDR3 DNA reads TGTGCCAGCAGTGAACAGGGTCTGAGGAATTCACCCCTCCACTTT. Protein sequence: CASSEQGLRNSPLHF.

This clonotype was counted at least ten times. The CDR3 loop is CSARGLVREDQETQYF. Written as DNA, the CDR3 is TGCAGTGCTAGAGGTTTAGTGCGGGAGGACCAAGAGACCCAGTACTTC. The chain has TRBV20-1 and TRBJ2-5; 8 nucleotides align to TRBD2. Unmatched junction bases numbered 7, after V lost 1 base and J lost 0 bases. This CDR3 spans 16 amino acids. Germline-derived CDR1 and CDR2 are DFQATT and SNEGSKA (reference sequence).

This clonotype was seen ten or more times. The chain couples TRBV3-1 to TRBJ2-1; 12 bases fit TRBD2. This CDR3 is built from 18 residues. Per the germline V gene, CDR1 is LGHDT and CDR2 is YNNKEL (reference sequence). J was trimmed by 10 bases and V by 1 base; bases with no gene match: 14. CDR3 protein: CASSQGLLAGGPSREQFF. CDR3 in DNA: TGTGCCAGCAGCCAAGGTCTACTAGCGGGAGGTCCGTCCCGAGAGCAGTTCTTC.

This clonotype was seen at least ten times. The chain uses TRBV20-1 and TRBJ2-7, with D perhaps matching TRBD1 (5 bases). Germline V gene lookup returns CDR1 DFQATT and CDR2 SNEGSKA (reference sequence). V lost 2 bases and J 4 bases, leaving 15 bases between the germline ends. The CDR3 spans 14 residues. CDR3 sequence: CSARKGQASYEQYF. Written as DNA, the CDR3 is TGCAGTGCTAGAAAGGGGCAGGCTAGTTACGAGCAGTACTTC.

This clonotype was seen at least ten times. The chain employs TRBV10-2 and TRBJ2-5; 15 bases agree with TRBD2. This CDR3 comprises 18 residues. The J segment lost 4 bases and the V segment lost 10 bases, leaving 16 bases of the junction unmatched. Looked up from germline, CDR1 is WSHSY and CDR2 is SAAADI. The CDR3 region has the DNA TGCGCCACCTATGGGGCCGGGACTAGCGGGAGGACGGTAGAGACCCAGTACTTC. It specifies CATYGAGTSGRTVETQYF.

The sample holds many counts of this clonotype. The chain has TRBV20-1 and TRBJ1-5; D is unclear. Trimming cost V 3 bases and J 1 base, with 4 bases left between them. The CDR3 loop spans 12 amino acids. Per the germline V gene, CDR1 is DFQATT and CDR2 is SNEGSKA (reference sequence). The CDR3 nucleotides read TGCAGTGCTAGGGAGAGCAATCAGCCCCAGCATTTT. It specifies CSARESNQPQHF.

This clonotype was recorded at least ten times. The chain combines TRBV9 with TRBJ2-3; D gene uncertain. The CDR3 spans 13 residues. CDR1 is SGDLS and CDR2 is YYNGEE in the germline V gene. V dropped 1 base and J dropped 1 base, with 4 bases sitting between them. The CDR3 DNA reads TGTGCCAGCAGCGTACCGGGCACAGATACGCAGTATTTT. As protein: CASSVPGTDTQYF.

This clonotype has ten or more counts. The chain uses TRBV4-1 and TRBJ1-1; no definite D call. The CDR3 is made up of 15 amino acids. V lost 1 base and J lost 1, with 10 bases in between. Looked up from germline, CDR1 is MGHRA and CDR2 is YSYEKL. The CDR3 DNA reads as TGCGCCAGCAGCCAAGGGGTTAGACCGAACACTGAAGCTTTCTTT. Its translation is CASSQGVRPNTEAFF.

The chain couples TRBV21-1 to TRBJ2-4. TRBV21-1 is listed as a pseudogene. The CDR3 consists of 14 residues. CDR3 coding DNA: TGTGCCAGCAGCAGGGATGGTGTAAAAAACATTCAGTACTTC. Amino acids: CASSRDGVKNIQYF.

With respect to this clonotype: This sequence may be a read error, since a much larger clone differs from it by one base. V usage is TRBV12-5 and J usage is TRBJ1-1, with D maybe TRBD1 (6 bases). Looked up from germline, CDR1 is LGHNT and CDR2 is FRNRAP. The CDR3 totals 13 residues. The CDR3 DNA reads as TGTACTAGTGGTTGGGACATTTTCACTGAAGCTTTCTTT. Its translation: CTSGWDIFTEAFF.

The chain employs TRBV12-3 or TRBV12-4 and TRBJ2-7; no definite D call. With 2 bases removed from V and 5 bases from J, the gap between germline ends came to 13 bases. The CDR3 runs to 14 residues. The CDR3 DNA is TGTGCCAGCAGTTTATCGTTTGGGATCCACGAGCAGTACTTC. Its translation: CASSLSFGIHEQYF.

This clonotype was counted at least ten times. The chain carries TRBV12-3 or TRBV12-4 and TRBJ2-3; D call uncertain. The V end was cut by 4 bases, the J end by 6 bases, with 8 bases between. CDR3 length equals 12 residues. The CDR3 region has the DNA TGTGCCAGCAGTTCCGGCGTGGATACGCAGTATTTT. This sequence encodes CASSSGVDTQYF.

V gene TRBV15 combines with J gene TRBJ1-5; D unresolved. The CDR3 runs 12 residues. The ends were cut back, 1 base at V and 4 bases at J, with 2 bases in the middle. The germline CDR1 and CDR2 sequences are LNHNV and YYDKDF (reference sequence). The DNA of the CDR3 is TGTGCCACCAGCAGAGTGAATCAGCCCCAGCATTTT. Translating gives CATSRVNQPQHF.